The 17 T cell receptor beta chains below all came from one sample that was sequenced in a study of blood T cell repertoires in COVID-19. Some clones are missing from TCRdb's copy, which holds only in-frame ones; the method was immunoSEQ multiplex PCR. This repertoire shows about 300,000 clones, nearly 90% found once; its top ten account for 5.5% to 7%. The sample taken for sequencing was PBMCs or T cells enriched from blood (not recorded which). Source of these receptors: a woman in her 30s who had recovered from COVID-19.

The rearrangement uses TRBV30 and TRBJ1-3, with 8 bases that match TRBD1. Germline V gene lookup returns CDR1 GTSNPN and CDR2 SVGIG (reference sequence). V shed 4 bases, J shed 8 bases, and the junction held 4 bases outside the gene matches. This CDR3 contains 12 residues. CDR3 DNA sequence: TGTGCCTGGAACTTACAGGGGGACACCATATATTTT. Residues: CAWNLQGDTIYF. Full variable domain (rest looked up from reference TRBV30 and TRBJ1-3): SQTIHQWPATLVQPVGSPLSLECTVEGTSNPNLYWYRQAAGRGLQLLFYSVGIGQISSEVPQNLSASRPQDRQFILSSKKLLLSDSGFYLCAWNLQGDTIYFGEGSWLTVV.

The DNA of the CDR3 is TGTGCCAGCACCAAAGGGGGGGCTAACTATGGCTACACCTTC. This encodes CASTKGGANYGYTF. The chain combines TRBV6-5 with TRBJ1-2; maybe TRBD1 (6 bases). In germline, CDR1 is MNHEY, CDR2 SVGAGI. The CDR3 has 14 amino acids. With 7 bases removed from V and 0 bases from J, the gap between germline ends came to 12 bases.

This clone was counted a single time. The rearrangement links TRBV30 to TRBJ1-2; 12 nucleotides match TRBD1. This CDR3 has 16 amino acids. The V gene end was trimmed by 1 base and the J gene end by 6 bases; junction bases not matched to a gene: 9. Germline values: CDR1 GTSNPN, CDR2 SVGIG (reference sequence). CDR3 sequence (DNA): TGTGCCTGGAGTGAGGGACAGGGGGCTTCCCCCCATGGCTACACCTTC. It specifies CAWSEGQGASPHGYTF.

The chain joins TRBV4-1 to TRBJ1-1; weak D call: TRBD1 (5 bases). V was clipped by 4 bases and J by 0 bases, with 18 bases between them. Germline V gene lookup returns CDR1 MGHRA and CDR2 YSYEKL. CDR3 length: 17 residues. CDR3 nucleotide sequence: TGCGCCAGCAGCCCCGCAGGGCTCCTGGGCCTGAACACTGAAGCTTTCTTT. Translated: CASSPAGLLGLNTEAFF.

The J gene is TRBJ2-7, the V gene TRBV11-2; D call uncertain. Germline CDR1 is SGHAT and CDR2 is FQNNGV. V was trimmed by 0 bases and J by 0 bases, leaving 6 bases between them. This CDR3 comprises 14 residues. In nucleotides, the CDR3 is TGTGCCAGCAGCTTAGACCCGAGCTCCTACGAGCAGTACTTC. As protein: CASSLDPSSYEQYF.

The rearrangement uses TRBV5-1 and TRBJ1-1, with D perhaps TRBD1 (5 bases). V was clipped by 3 bases and J by 0 bases, with 6 bases between them. CDR3 length: 13 amino acids. Per the germline V gene, CDR1 is SGHRS and CDR2 is YFSETQ. The DNA for the CDR3 is TGCGCCAGCAGCTCGGACATGAACACTGAAGCTTTCTTT. Protein product: CASSSDMNTEAFF.

V and J are TRBV3-1 (or the pseudogene TRBV3-2) and TRBJ2-7, with D uncertain. Germline-derived CDR1 and CDR2 are LGHDT and YNNKEL (reference sequence). This CDR3 contains 12 residues. Trimming removed 1 base at V and 3 bases at J, with 4 bases between. CDR3 sequence reads: CASSQAVYEQYF. CDR3 sequence (DNA): TGTGCCAGCAGCCAAGCAGTCTACGAGCAGTACTTC.

This clone appeared once. The J gene is TRBJ2-3, the V gene TRBV19; D perhaps matches TRBD1 (6 bases). CDR3 length equals 18 residues. Trimming took 6 bases from V and 4 from J, leaving 26 bases between them. Germline loops: CDR1 LNHDA, CDR2 SQIVND (reference sequence). CDR3 in amino acids: CASSPQPPTGLSADTQYF. The CDR3, as DNA: TGTGCCAGTAGCCCTCAGCCCCCCACAGGGTTGTCGGCAGATACGCAGTATTTT.

This rearrangement joins TRBV7-9 to TRBJ1-2, with 7 positions matching TRBD1. Germline V gene lookup returns CDR1 SEHNR and CDR2 FQNEAQ (reference sequence). The CDR3 is 13 amino acids. Trimming cost V 5 bases and J 3 bases; bases outside gene matches: 3. CDR3 region: CASSATGDYGYTF. CDR3 bases: TGTGCCAGCAGCGCTACAGGGGACTATGGCTACACCTTC.

The genes are TRBV20-1 and TRBJ2-7; D possibly corresponds to TRBD2 (5 bases). The CDR3 is 11 residues long. Trimming pared 6 bases from V and 6 bases from J, leaving 12 bases between. Germline loops: CDR1 DFQATT, CDR2 SNEGSKA (reference sequence). The CDR3 region is CSALSRGEQYF. In DNA form, the CDR3 reads TGCAGTGCCCTATCTCGGGGCGAGCAGTACTTC.

This chain connects TRBV19 to TRBJ1-1; the D gene is possibly TRBD1 (5 bases). Germline loops: CDR1 LNHDA, CDR2 SQIVND (reference sequence). Trimming took off 4 bases at V and 1 base at J, with 13 bases between the two ends. The CDR3 covers 15 residues. In DNA, the CDR3 is TGTGCCAGTAGTACCCCGGACATTACGAACACTGAAGCTTTCTTT. Translation gives CASSTPDITNTEAFF.

The genes are TRBV27 and TRBJ1-2; D may be TRBD1 (6 bases). V was clipped by 6 bases and J by 8 bases, with 16 bases between them. Germline V gene sequence: CDR1 MNHEY, CDR2 SMNVEV (reference sequence). CDR3 size: 13 residues. The CDR3, as DNA: TGTGCCAGCAGATCCACAGGGTCTGGGGGCTACACCTTC. It translates to CASRSTGSGGYTF.

This chain links TRBV7-2 with TRBJ1-1; no clear D. CDR3 length: 15 residues. The V gene's germline CDR1 is SGHTA and CDR2 FQGNSA. Trimming pared 1 base from V and 4 bases from J, leaving 13 bases between. This CDR3 reads CASSLGRRPTTEAFF. Written as DNA, the CDR3 is TGTGCCAGCAGCTTAGGGCGGAGGCCAACCACTGAAGCTTTCTTT.

This rearrangement joins TRBV30 to TRBJ2-7, with 7 bases lining up with TRBD1. The CDR3 runs 12 residues. Germline-derived CDR1 and CDR2 are GTSNPN and SVGIG (reference sequence). The junction had 5 bases not matched to a gene; V was cut back by 3 bases and J by 6 bases. This CDR3 is CAWRQGGGEQYF. Here the CDR3 DNA reads TGTGCCTGGAGGCAAGGGGGCGGCGAGCAGTACTTC. Looking up the rest from reference TRBV30 and TRBJ2-7 gives the full variable domain: SQTIHQWPATLVQPVGSPLSLECTVEGTSNPNLYWYRQAAGRGLQLLFYSVGIGQISSEVPQNLSASRPQDRQFILSSKKLLLSDSGFYLCAWRQGGGEQYFGPGTRLTVT.

This chain links TRBV6-2 or TRBV6-3 with TRBJ1-5, with 10 bases matching TRBD1. Looked up from germline, CDR1 is MNHEY and CDR2 is SVGEGT. After removal of 6 bases from V and 7 bases from J, the junction contained 6 bases not matched to a gene. The CDR3 extends over 14 amino acids. Written as DNA, the CDR3 is TGTGCCAGCAGCCCTAGACAGGGGGCCCAGCCCCAGCATTTT. As protein: CASSPRQGAQPQHF.

CDR3 nucleotide sequence: TGTGCCACCGAGGACCGCAGGGTGCCCACCTTC. Its protein product is CATEDRRVPTF. V gene TRBV2 combines with J gene TRBJ1-2; a weak D match, TRBD1 (5 bases). The V and J ends lost 10 bases and 13 bases respectively, with 19 bases between them. Per germline, CDR1 SNHLY and CDR2 FYNNEI. The CDR3 has 11 amino acids.

This chain links TRBV9 with TRBJ1-1, with a possible D match to TRBD1 (6 bases). CDR1 and CDR2 (germline): SGDLS, YYNGEE. CDR3 length: 16 residues. Trimming removed 2 bases at V and 1 base at J, with 15 bases between. CDR3 sequence: CASSVSQGRGNTEAFF. The CDR3 DNA reads as TGTGCCAGCAGCGTTTCCCAGGGCAGGGGGAACACTGAAGCTTTCTTT.